Listed here are 5 T cell receptor beta chains from one sample, sequenced in a study of T cell repertoires in aging, cancer and after chemotherapy (dated by TCRdb to between 2018 and 2020). TCR beta rearrangements were amplified from genomic DNA extracted from peripheral blood rather than from sorted cells or RNA. TCRdb names Illumina MiSeq as the instrument used. Using a mixed TRB-A/B primer pool, multiplex touch-down PCR amplified rearranged TRB sequences covering the V, D and J segments. The public reads were run again by TCRdb, first through fastp at Q25 and then through MiXCR, and only productive beta chains were kept. Rows merge per CDR3 protein into single entries with the most common DNA and genes. This sample is represented by 2,000 to 2,500 distinct CDR3 sequences; roughly 25% of them were singletons. Roughly a tenth of the sample is in the top ten clones. The material sequenced was blood. These receptors were taken from a human donor with a solid tumor.

The gene calls are TRBV27 and TRBJ1-1, with TRBD1 matching over 7 bases. The CDR3 length is 16 residues. Germline-derived CDR1 and CDR2 are MNHEY and SMNVEV (reference sequence). The V gene end was trimmed by 6 bases and the J gene end by 2 bases; junction bases not matched to a gene: 12. The DNA for the CDR3 is TGTGCCAGCAGCCATCCGGGACAGTCCACCAACACTGAAGCTTTCTTT. The encoded protein is CASSHPGQSTNTEAFF.

The rearrangement uses TRBV7-2 and TRBJ1-5, with 7 nucleotides matching TRBD1. The CDR3 extends over 15 amino acids. CDR1 is SGHTA, CDR2 FQGNSA, per germline. Trimming took 5 bases from V and 3 from J; bases not matched to a gene: 7. CDR3 DNA: TGTGCCAGCAGCCCACGGACAGGACCCAATCAGCCCCAGCATTTT. It yields the protein CASSPRTGPNQPQHF.

As to this clonotype: This clone may be a read error of a much larger clone one base away. The V call is TRBV7-2, the J call TRBJ2-2, with 10 positions matching TRBD2. CDR1 and CDR2 (germline): SGHTA, FQGNSA. This CDR3 spans 15 amino acids. CDR3 loop: CASSFGLAVTGELSF. The CDR3 nucleotides are TGTGCCAGCAGCTTTGGACTAGCGGTAACCGGGGAGCTGTCTTTT.

This clonotype is classed as large. V is TRBV29-1 and J is TRBJ1-1; D is uncertain. This CDR3 comprises 13 residues. V lost 1 base and J 1 base, leaving 7 bases between the germline ends. Germline V lookup: CDR1 SQVTM, CDR2 ANQGSEA. The CDR3 sequence is CSVEGRANTEAFF. The CDR3 DNA reads as TGCAGCGTTGAAGGGAGGGCGAACACTGAAGCTTTCTTT.

This chain joins TRBV27 and TRBJ2-7, with D possibly being TRBD1 (6 bases). Germline V lookup: CDR1 MNHEY, CDR2 SMNVEV (reference sequence). V was cut by 11 bases and J by 3 bases, with 29 bases left in between. This CDR3 region has 17 residues. CDR3 residues: CASQDNFRGNTNYEQYF. Written as DNA, the CDR3 is TGTGCCTCCCAGGACAATTTCAGGGGTAACACAAACTACGAGCAGTACTTC.